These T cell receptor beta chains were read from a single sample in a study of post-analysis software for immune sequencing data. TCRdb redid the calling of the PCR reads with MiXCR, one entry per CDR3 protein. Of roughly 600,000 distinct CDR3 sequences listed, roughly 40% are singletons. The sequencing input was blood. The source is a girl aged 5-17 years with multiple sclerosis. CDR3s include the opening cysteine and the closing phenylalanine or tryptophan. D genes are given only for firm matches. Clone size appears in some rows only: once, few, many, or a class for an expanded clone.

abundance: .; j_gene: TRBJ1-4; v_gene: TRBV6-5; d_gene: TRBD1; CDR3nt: TGTGCCAGCAGCCAGAACAGGGGAAAACTGTTTTTT; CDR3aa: CASSQNRGKLFF
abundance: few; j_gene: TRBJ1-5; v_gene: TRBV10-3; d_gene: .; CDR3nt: TGTGCCATCAAGGGCCAGGTCAATCAGCCCCAGCATTTT; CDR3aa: CAIKGQVNQPQHF
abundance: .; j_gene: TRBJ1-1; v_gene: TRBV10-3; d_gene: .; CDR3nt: TGTGCCACAACGACAGCGTCCAGGAACACTGAAGCTTTCTTT; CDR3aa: CATTTASRNTEAFF
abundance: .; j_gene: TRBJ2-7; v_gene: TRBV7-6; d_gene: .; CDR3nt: TGTGCCAGCAGCTTAGACGAAGGAGGGGGCTTGGGCTACGAGCAGTACTTC; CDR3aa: CASSLDEGGGLGYEQYF
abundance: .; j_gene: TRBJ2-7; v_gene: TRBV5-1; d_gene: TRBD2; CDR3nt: TGCGCCAGCAGCACGTCGCGACTAGCGGGAGACCCCTACGAGCAGTACTTC; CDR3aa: CASSTSRLAGDPYEQYF
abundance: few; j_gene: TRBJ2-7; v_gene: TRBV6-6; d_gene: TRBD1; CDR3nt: TGTGCCAGCAAAGACAGGGCCTCCTACGAGCAGTACTTC; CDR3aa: CASKDRASYEQYF
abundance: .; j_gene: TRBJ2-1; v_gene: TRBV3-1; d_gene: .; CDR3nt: TGTGCCAGCAGCCGGGGAGCGGTGTCAGGCAATGAACAGTTCTTC; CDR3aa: CASSRGAVSGNEQFF
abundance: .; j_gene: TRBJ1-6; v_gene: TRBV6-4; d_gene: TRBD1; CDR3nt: TGTGCCAGCAGTGACTCCGGACAGGGTACTTCACCCCTCCACTTT; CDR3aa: CASSDSGQGTSPLHF
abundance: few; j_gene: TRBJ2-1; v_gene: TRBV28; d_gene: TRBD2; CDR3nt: TGTGCCAGCTGCCGGGAGGGCCACTTGAATGAGCAGTTCTTC; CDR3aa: CASCREGHLNEQFF
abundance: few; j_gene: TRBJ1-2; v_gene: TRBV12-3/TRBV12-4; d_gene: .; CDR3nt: TGTGCCAGCAGTTTAGTTCTGGGTCCTAAAACTGGCTACACCTTC; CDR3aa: CASSLVLGPKTGYTF
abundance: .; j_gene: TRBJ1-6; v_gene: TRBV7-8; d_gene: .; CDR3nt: TGTGCCAGCAGCTTAGGACAGAGGGAAACCCTCCACTTT; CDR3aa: CASSLGQRETLHF
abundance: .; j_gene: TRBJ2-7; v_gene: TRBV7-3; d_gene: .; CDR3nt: TGTGCCAGCAGCTTAAGAGGGGGGGCGACCTACGAGCAGTGCTTC; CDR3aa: CASSLRGGATYEQCF
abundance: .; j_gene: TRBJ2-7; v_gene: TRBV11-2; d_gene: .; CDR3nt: TGTGCCAGCAGCTTAGAAGGCGGGATCCCGATCTACGAGCAGTACTTC; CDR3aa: CASSLEGGIPIYEQYF
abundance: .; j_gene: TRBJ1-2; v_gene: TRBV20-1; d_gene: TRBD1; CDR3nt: TGCAGTGCTACGACAGGGGGCGGTTCGGACTATGGCTACACCTTC; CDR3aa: CSATTGGGSDYGYTF
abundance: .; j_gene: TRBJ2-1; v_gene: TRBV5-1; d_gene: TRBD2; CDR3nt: TGCGCCAGCAACTTGACCCCGGGACTAGCGGTTTCCTACAATGAGCAGTTCTTC; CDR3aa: CASNLTPGLAVSYNEQFF
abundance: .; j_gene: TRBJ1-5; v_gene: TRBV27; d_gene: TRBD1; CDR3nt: TGTGCCAGCAGGGCCCAGGGGACAGGCAATCAGCCCCAGCATTTT; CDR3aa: CASRAQGTGNQPQHF
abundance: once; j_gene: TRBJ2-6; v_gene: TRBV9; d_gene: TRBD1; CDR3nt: TGTGCCAGCAGCGTAGTTTCCGGAAACCGGGACAGGGCCCCCGGGGCCAACGTCCTGACTTTC; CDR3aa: CASSVVSGNRDRAPGANVLTF
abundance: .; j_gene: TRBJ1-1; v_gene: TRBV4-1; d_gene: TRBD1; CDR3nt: TGCGCCAGCAGCCAAGTGGGGAAAGGGGGCTACGCTGAAGCTTTCTTT; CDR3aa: CASSQVGKGGYAEAFF
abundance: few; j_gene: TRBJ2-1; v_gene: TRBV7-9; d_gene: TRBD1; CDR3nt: TGTGCCAGCAGCTCGACGGGACAGCCCTACAATGAGCAGTTCTTC; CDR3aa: CASSSTGQPYNEQFF
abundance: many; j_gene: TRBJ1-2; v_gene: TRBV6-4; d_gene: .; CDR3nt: TGTGCCAGCAGTGACACCTTACAGGCTCCGTTCTATGGCTACACCTTC; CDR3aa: CASSDTLQAPFYGYTF
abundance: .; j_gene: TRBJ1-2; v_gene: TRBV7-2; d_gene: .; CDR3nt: TGTGCCAGCAGCTTAGGGAGGGGGAACTATGGCTACACCTTC; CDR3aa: CASSLGRGNYGYTF
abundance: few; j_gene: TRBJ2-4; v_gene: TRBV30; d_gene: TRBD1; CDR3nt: TGTGCCTGGAGTCGGACAGGCAGGAACATTCAGTACTTC; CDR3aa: CAWSRTGRNIQYF
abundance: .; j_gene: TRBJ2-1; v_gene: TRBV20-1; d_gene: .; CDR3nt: TGCAGTGCTCCCCGGGGGAGAAGTGGCGCCTACAATGAGCAGTTCTTC; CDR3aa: CSAPRGRSGAYNEQFF
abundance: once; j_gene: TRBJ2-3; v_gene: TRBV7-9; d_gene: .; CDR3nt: TGTGCCAGCAGCTTAAACGACGGAACAGATACGCAGTATTTT; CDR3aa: CASSLNDGTDTQYF
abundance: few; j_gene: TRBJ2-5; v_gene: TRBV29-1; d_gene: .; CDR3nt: TGCAGCGTTGAAGGAAGCGGCCGGGGGACCCAGTACTTC; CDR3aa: CSVEGSGRGTQYF
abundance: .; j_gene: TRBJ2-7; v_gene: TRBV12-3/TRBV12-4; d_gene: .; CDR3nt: TGTGCCAGCAGTTACCCCCCTCTCTACGAGCAGTACTTC; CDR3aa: CASSYPPLYEQYF
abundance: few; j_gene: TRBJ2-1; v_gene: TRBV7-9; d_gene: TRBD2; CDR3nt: TGTGCCAGCAGCGTGTTACTAGCGGGAGGTCCCCATGAGCAGTTCTTC; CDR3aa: CASSVLLAGGPHEQFF
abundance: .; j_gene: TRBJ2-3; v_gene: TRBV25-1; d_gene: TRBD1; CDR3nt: TGTGCCAGCAGTGGGCGACAGGGTTTCGTAACAGATACGCAGTATTTT; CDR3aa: CASSGRQGFVTDTQYF
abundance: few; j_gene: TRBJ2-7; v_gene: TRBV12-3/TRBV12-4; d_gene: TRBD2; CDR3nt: TGTGCCAGCAGTCTCCCGGGTGGTAGCGGGGGCGAGCAGTACTTC; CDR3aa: CASSLPGGSGGEQYF
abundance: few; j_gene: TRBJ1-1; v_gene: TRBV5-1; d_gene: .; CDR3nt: TGCGCCAGCGCGGGACTCAAGAACACTGAAGCTTTCTTT; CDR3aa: CASAGLKNTEAFF
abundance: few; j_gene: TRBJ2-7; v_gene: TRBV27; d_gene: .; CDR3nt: TGTGCCAGCAGTATAAGGACTGGACTAAGGGGCTACGAGCAGTACTTC; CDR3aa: CASSIRTGLRGYEQYF
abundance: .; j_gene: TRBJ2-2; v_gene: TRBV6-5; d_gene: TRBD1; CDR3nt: TGTGCCAGCAGTCGGACAGGGACCGGGGAGCTGTTTTTT; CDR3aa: CASSRTGTGELFF
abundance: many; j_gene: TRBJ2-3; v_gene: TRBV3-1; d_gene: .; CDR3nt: TGTGCCAGCAGCCCCGAGTCGGATACGCAGTATTTT; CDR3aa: CASSPESDTQYF
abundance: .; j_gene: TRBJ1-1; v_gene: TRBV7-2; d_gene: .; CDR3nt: TGTGCCAGCAGCCCGGCGGGGGCGAGGAACACTGAAGCTTTCTTT; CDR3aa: CASSPAGARNTEAFF
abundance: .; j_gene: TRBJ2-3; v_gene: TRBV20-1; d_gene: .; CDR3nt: TGCAGTGCTAGAGGAACGGGCCATTCTGCAGATACGCAGTATTTT; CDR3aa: CSARGTGHSADTQYF
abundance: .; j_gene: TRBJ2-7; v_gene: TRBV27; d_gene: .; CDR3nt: TGTGCCAGCAGTCCGGGGGTGGCGGTGGGCGAGCAGTACTTC; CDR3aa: CASSPGVAVGEQYF
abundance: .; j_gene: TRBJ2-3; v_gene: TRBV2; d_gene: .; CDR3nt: TGTGCCAGCACGAACACAGGCTTCACAGATACGCAGTATTTT; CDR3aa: CASTNTGFTDTQYF
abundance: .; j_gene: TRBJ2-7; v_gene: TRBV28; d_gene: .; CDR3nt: TGTGCCAGCAGTGAGACAAGCCTAAGGTTTAACGAGCAGTACTTC; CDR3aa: CASSETSLRFNEQYF
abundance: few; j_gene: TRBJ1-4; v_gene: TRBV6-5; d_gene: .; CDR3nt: TGTGCCAGCAGTTACTCGACACAGATTAATGAAAAACTGTTTTTT; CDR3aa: CASSYSTQINEKLFF
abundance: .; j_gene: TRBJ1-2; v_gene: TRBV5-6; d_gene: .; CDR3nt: TGTGCCAGCAACCGCAAGGGGGGAGGCCATGGCTACACCTTC; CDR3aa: CASNRKGGGHGYTF
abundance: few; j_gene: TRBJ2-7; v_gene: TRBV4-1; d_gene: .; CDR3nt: TGCGCCAGCAGCCACCGGGACACCTCTTCGTACGAGCAGTACTTC; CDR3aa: CASSHRDTSSYEQYF
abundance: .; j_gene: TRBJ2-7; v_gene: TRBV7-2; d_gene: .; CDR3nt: TGTGCCAGCAGCCGCACCTCCTACGAGCAGTACTTC; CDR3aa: CASSRTSYEQYF
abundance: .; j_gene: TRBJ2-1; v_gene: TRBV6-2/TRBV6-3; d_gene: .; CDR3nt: TGTGCCAGCAGTTATGGCTATGAGCAGTTCTTC; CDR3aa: CASSYGYEQFF
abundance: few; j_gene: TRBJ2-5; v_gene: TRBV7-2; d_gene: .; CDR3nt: TGTGCCAGCAGCTTAGGCCGTTACGGGGCGCAAGAGACCCAGTACTTC; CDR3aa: CASSLGRYGAQETQYF
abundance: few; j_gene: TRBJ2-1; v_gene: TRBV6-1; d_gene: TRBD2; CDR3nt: TGTGCCAGCAGTGAAGGCAGCGGGGGGGCCCGGTACAATGAGCAGTTCTTC; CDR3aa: CASSEGSGGARYNEQFF